The 24 T cell receptor beta chains below come from one sample, sequenced in a study of long-term antiretroviral therapy in people with HIV. An immunoSEQ assay, version v3.0, was performed at survey level. Assay used: immunoSEQ multiplex PCR; TCRdb lists only in-frame clones, some missing. This table has roughly 25,000 clones, around 80% appearing once. This specimen consisted of unsorted PBMCs, obtained 3 years after starting antiretroviral therapy. These receptors all stem from a man aged 50 to 60 with HIV.

This chain uses TRBV5-1 with TRBJ2-5; no firm D call. The germline V gene encodes CDR1 SGHRS and CDR2 YFSETQ. There are 14 residues in the CDR3. Trimming pared 3 bases from V and 4 bases from J, leaving 13 bases between. CDR3 loop: CASSSRARGETQYF. DNA for the CDR3: TGCGCCAGCAGCTCCCGGGCCCGCGGAGAGACCCAGTACTTC.

V is TRBV4-1 and J is TRBJ1-1; D is possibly TRBD1 (6 bases). Trimming removed 1 base from V and 1 base from J, with 13 bases in between. The CDR3 consists of 16 residues. Germline V CDR1 and CDR2: MGHRA, YSYEKL. The CDR3 nucleotides read TGCGCCAGCAGCCAAGGATACGGACAGAAGAACACTGAAGCTTTCTTT. Translated, it gives CASSQGYGQKNTEAFF.

V is TRBV30 and J is TRBJ2-7; 8 positions agree with TRBD1. The trim removed 1 base at V and 2 bases at J, leaving 4 bases unmatched. The germline gives CDR1 GTSNPN, CDR2 SVGIG (reference sequence). The CDR3 length is 14 residues. CDR3 DNA sequence: TGTGCCTGGAGTGGGGGGACAGGCACCTACGAGCAGTACTTC. Translation: CAWSGGTGTYEQYF.

J is TRBJ2-5 and V is TRBV10-1; possible D gene TRBD2, 5 bases. The germline V gene encodes CDR1 WNHNN and CDR2 SYGVQD (reference sequence). The CDR3 runs to 12 residues. V lost 6 bases and J 5 bases, leaving 10 bases between the germline ends. The CDR3 coding sequence is TGCGCCAGCAGCCAGACGGGGGAGACCCAGTACTTC. The encoded protein is CASSQTGETQYF.

This chain connects TRBV25-1 to TRBJ2-2; D not certain. Germline loops: CDR1 MGHDK, CDR2 SYGVNS. This CDR3 is 15 amino acids long. The germline V and J ends were trimmed by 3 bases and 0 bases, with 8 bases remaining between them. CDR3 DNA: TGTGCCAGCAGTGATCCAGGAACGAACACCGGGGAGCTGTTTTTT. The encoded protein is CASSDPGTNTGELFF.

In this sample, this clone turned up once. The chain combines TRBV28 with TRBJ1-1; D may be TRBD1 (5 bases). CDR3 size: 16 residues. V was clipped by 3 bases and J by 6 bases, with 20 bases between them. Per germline, CDR1 MDHEN and CDR2 SYDVKM. CDR3 bases: TGTGCCAGCAGTTTGGTTCCGGGGGTAGAAGTTGCTGAAGCTTTCTTT. Protein product: CASSLVPGVEVAEAFF.

V is TRBV4-1 and J is TRBJ2-1, with no clear D. The CDR3 length is 13 residues. V was pared by 1 base and J by 5 bases, with 6 bases between. CDR1 MGHRA and CDR2 YSYEKL come from the germline V gene. DNA of the CDR3: TGCGCCAGCAGCCAAGTGGACGACAATGAGCAGTTCTTC. Its translation: CASSQVDDNEQFF.

The chain combines TRBV5-6 with TRBJ2-7, with 9 positions matching TRBD1. This CDR3 contains 15 residues. CDR1 and CDR2 (germline): SGHDT, YYEEEE. J gave up 4 bases and V 1 base, and 6 bases lay outside the gene matches. The DNA for the CDR3 is TGTGCCAGCAGCTTGAAGTGGGACAGGGCATACGAGCAGTACTTC. It encodes CASSLKWDRAYEQYF.

V gene TRBV5-6 combines with J gene TRBJ1-2; no reliable D call. Germline V gives CDR1 SGHDT, CDR2 YYEEEE. The CDR3 covers 16 residues. V gave up 1 base and J gave up 1 base, with 14 bases separating them. DNA for the CDR3: TGTGCCAGCAGCTTGCCCCAGTCGTGGGTTAACTATGGCTACACCTTC. This translates into CASSLPQSWVNYGYTF.

The chain couples TRBV7-3 to TRBJ1-2; D is undetermined. Trimming pared 3 bases from V and 8 bases from J, leaving 10 bases between. This CDR3 is 12 amino acids long. The germline V gene encodes CDR1 SGHTA and CDR2 FQGTGA. CDR3 coding DNA: TGTGCCAGCAGCTTGGGATCAGACGGCTACACCTTC. As protein: CASSLGSDGYTF.

The chain employs TRBV7-9 and TRBJ2-5; tentatively, D is TRBD1 (6 bases). This CDR3 is 15 amino acids long. Germline CDR1 is SEHNR and CDR2 is FQNEAQ (reference sequence). V lost 5 bases and J 4 bases, leaving 17 bases between the germline ends. This CDR3 is CASSISQGLRETQYF. CDR3 DNA sequence: TGTGCCAGCAGCATCTCACAGGGTCTCCGAGAGACCCAGTACTTC.

The CDR3 coding sequence is TGTGCCAGCAGCCACACGAGCGGGCTCTACGAGCAGTACTTC. This sequence encodes CASSHTSGLYEQYF. The gene calls are TRBV11-3 and TRBJ2-7; D may be TRBD2 (6 bases). Trimming pared 5 bases from V and 3 bases from J, leaving 14 bases between. The CDR3 spans 14 residues. The germline V gene has CDR1 SGHNT and CDR2 YENEEA.

V is TRBV4-3 and J is TRBJ1-1; D not certain. The V end was cut by 0 bases, the J end by 3 bases, with 14 bases between. Per the germline V gene, CDR1 is LGHNA and CDR2 is YSLEER. The CDR3 extends over 16 amino acids. CDR3 in DNA: TGCGCCAGCAGCCAAGATCGCGGAATTGGGGACACTGAAGCTTTCTTT. This sequence encodes CASSQDRGIGDTEAFF.

The V gene is TRBV4-3, the J gene TRBJ2-7, with TRBD1 matching 9 bases. The CDR3 loop spans 14 amino acids. V lost 3 bases and J lost 3; bases outside the gene matches: 3. Germline loops: CDR1 LGHNA, CDR2 YSLEER. The CDR3 region has the DNA TGCGCCAGCAGCCACCGGGACAGGGTCTACGAGCAGTACTTC. Its protein is CASSHRDRVYEQYF.

The chain recombines TRBV6-5 with TRBJ1-2, with 8 bases identical to TRBD1. V trimming: 4 bases; J trimming: 4 bases; junction bases outside the gene matches: 8. The CDR3 contains 15 residues. The germline V gene encodes CDR1 MNHEY and CDR2 SVGAGI. CDR3 in DNA: TGTGCCAGCAGTTTCACAGGGGGTTCTGCCTATGGCTACACCTTC. The encoded protein is CASSFTGGSAYGYTF.

V and J are TRBV4-1 and TRBJ1-4; weak D call: TRBD1 (6 bases). The CDR3 extends over 14 amino acids. From germline, CDR1 is MGHRA and CDR2 YSYEKL. With 1 base removed from V and 10 bases from J, the gap between germline ends came to 13 bases. Written as DNA, the CDR3 is TGCGCCAGCAGCCAAGTCCCAGTGACAGGAAAACTGTTTTTT. Protein sequence: CASSQVPVTGKLFF.

The genes are TRBV28 and TRBJ1-5, with 7 bases matching TRBD1. This CDR3 comprises 18 residues. The V gene's germline CDR1 is MDHEN and CDR2 SYDVKM. J was trimmed by 7 bases and V by 6 bases; bases with no gene match: 21. The CDR3 here is CASSQSIISRQGPQPQHF. The CDR3 DNA sequence: TGTGCCAGCAGCCAAAGCATCATATCCCGACAGGGACCCCAGCCCCAGCATTTT.

This clone was seen more than once but under ten times. The CDR3 sequence is CASKPGRDPEQYF. In DNA, the CDR3 is TGCGCCAGCAAACCGGGACGAGACCCCGAGCAGTACTTC. This chain links TRBV23-1 with TRBJ2-7; tentatively, D is TRBD1 or TRBD2 (5 bases each). TRBV23-1 is identified as an open reading frame with a role that is uncertain. This CDR3 spans 13 amino acids. Trimming stripped 7 bases from V and 6 bases from J, with 16 bases between.

This sequence joins TRBV29-1 and TRBJ2-1; TRBD1 might be the D (6 bases). This CDR3 contains 16 residues. Germline V gene data show CDR1 as SQVTM and CDR2 as ANQGSEA. V dropped 7 bases and J dropped 0 bases, with 19 bases sitting between them. DNA for the CDR3: TGCAGCGCCGGGACAATTGAGGTGGGCTCCTACAATGAGCAGTTCTTC. Its protein is CSAGTIEVGSYNEQFF.

This chain uses TRBV27 with TRBJ1-6; TRBD1 matches at 9 bases. V dropped 6 bases and J dropped 6; count of bases not matched to a gene: 6. The V gene's germline CDR1 is MNHEY and CDR2 SMNVEV (reference sequence). This CDR3 spans 15 amino acids. CDR3 nucleotide sequence: TGTGCCAGCAGCCTGACAGGGGGTGGTAATTCACCCCTCCACTTT. Translating it yields CASSLTGGGNSPLHF.

The genes are TRBV7-2 and TRBJ2-1, with D possibly called TRBD1 or TRBD2 (5 bases each). The CDR3 consists of 14 residues. Germline V gene data show CDR1 as SGHTA and CDR2 as FQGNSA. With 1 base removed from V and 6 bases from J, the gap between germline ends came to 10 bases. The CDR3 sequence is CASSLGPGTNEQFF. In DNA form, the CDR3 reads TGTGCCAGCAGCTTAGGTCCAGGGACCAATGAGCAGTTCTTC. Looking up the rest from reference TRBV7-2 and TRBJ2-1 gives the full variable domain: GAGVSQSPSNKVTEKGKDVELRCDPISGHTALYWYRQSLGQGLEFLIYFQGNSAPDKSGLPSDRFSAERTGGSVSTLTIQRTQQEDSAVYLCASSLGPGTNEQFFGPGTRLTVL.

The chain links TRBV29-1 to TRBJ2-1; 13 nucleotides line up with TRBD2. The CDR3 is made up of 13 amino acids. Germline CDR1 reads SQVTM; CDR2 reads ANQGSEA. The ends lost 4 bases at V and 9 bases at J; junction bases unmatched: 3. CDR3 amino acids: CSVVTSGGVEQFF. The CDR3 bases are TGCAGCGTTGTCACTAGCGGGGGGGTTGAGCAGTTCTTC.

The chain uses TRBV6-5 and TRBJ2-7; the D is unclear. This CDR3 region has 11 residues. Germline V gives CDR1 MNHEY, CDR2 SVGAGI. The V end was cut by 9 bases, the J end by 3 bases, with 9 bases between. The CDR3 DNA reads TGTGCCAGGGACGGTAACTACGAGCAGTACTTC. Translating gives CARDGNYEQYF.

Only one count was recorded for this clone. This sequence joins TRBV7-2 and TRBJ1-5; D perhaps matches TRBD1 (5 bases). V was cut by 5 bases and J by 6 bases, with 17 bases left in between. In germline, CDR1 is SGHTA, CDR2 FQGNSA. This CDR3 spans 15 amino acids. The CDR3: CASSKAGGEGQPQHF. The CDR3 region has the DNA TGTGCCAGCAGCAAAGCGGGGGGGGAGGGTCAGCCCCAGCATTTT.